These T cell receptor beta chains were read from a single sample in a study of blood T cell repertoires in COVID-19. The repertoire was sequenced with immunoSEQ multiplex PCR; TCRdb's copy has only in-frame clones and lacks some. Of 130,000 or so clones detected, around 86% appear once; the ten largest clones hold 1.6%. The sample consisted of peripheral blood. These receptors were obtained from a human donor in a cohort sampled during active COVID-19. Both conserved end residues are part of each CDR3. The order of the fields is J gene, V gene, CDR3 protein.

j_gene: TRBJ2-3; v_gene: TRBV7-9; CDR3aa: CASSLGRVGDTQYF
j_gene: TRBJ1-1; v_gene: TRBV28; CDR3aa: CASRYRNTEAFF
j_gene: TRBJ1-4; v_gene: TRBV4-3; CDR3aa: CASSQDLVQGAVATNEKLFF
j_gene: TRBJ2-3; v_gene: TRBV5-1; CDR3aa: CASSGVAGSTDTQYF
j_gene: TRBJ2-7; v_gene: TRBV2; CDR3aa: CASSEEGGPSYEQYF
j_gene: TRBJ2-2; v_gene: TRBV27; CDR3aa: CASSLKLAPVSPGELFF
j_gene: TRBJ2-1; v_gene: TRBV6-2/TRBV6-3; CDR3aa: CASSRLYNEQFF
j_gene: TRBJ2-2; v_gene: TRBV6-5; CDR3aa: CANLLAGGPFRELFF
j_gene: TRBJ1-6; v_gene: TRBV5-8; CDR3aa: CASGQGAGSPLHF
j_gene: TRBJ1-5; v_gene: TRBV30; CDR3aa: CAWSANRGNQPQHF
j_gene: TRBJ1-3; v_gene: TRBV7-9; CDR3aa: CASSLVGAGNTIYF
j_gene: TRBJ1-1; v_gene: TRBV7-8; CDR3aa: CASSLTPGRNTEAFF
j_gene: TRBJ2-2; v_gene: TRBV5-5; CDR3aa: CASSPRTSGSQIGELFF